The 6 T cell receptor beta chains below were found in one sample sequenced in a study of T cells in women clearing cervical HPV infection. The protocol was immunoSEQ multiplex PCR, while the TCRdb copy is restricted to in-frame clones and leaves out a portion. This sample's table has around 31,000 clones. Sequencing used blood buffy coat. These receptors were obtained from a woman aged 18 to 75 with a cervical HPV16 infection that either progressed to CIN3+ or cleared (not recorded which).

On this clone: The read gets to within 3 residues of the CDR3 end, and the germline J gene fills in the rest. The chain links TRBV28 to TRBJ2-5; 7 bases line up with TRBD2. The CDR3 runs 16 residues. J lost 2 bases, V lost 7 bases, and 13 bases had no gene match. Germline V gives CDR1 MDHEN, CDR2 SYDVKM. Incomplete CDR3 DNA: TGTGCCAGCACCTCCCCTCTAGCGGAGCAACAAGAGACC. It yields the protein CASTSPLAEQQET. In full, the CDR3 reads CASTSPLAEQQETQYF.

The CDR3 loop is CASSPTTGVAFF. CDR3 DNA, as far as it was read: TGTGCCAGCAGCCCAACCACAGGGGTC. The rearrangement joins TRBV7-9 to TRBJ1-1, with TRBD1 matching over 7 bases. The CDR3 extends 3 residues past the end of the read, so its final part is completed from the germline J gene. Germline V gene data show CDR1 as SEHNR and CDR2 as FQNEAQ (reference sequence). The CDR3 extends over 12 amino acids.

Of note for this clone: The read gets to within 3 residues of the CDR3 end, and the germline J gene fills in the rest. The V gene is TRBV5-5, the J gene TRBJ1-4; D not resolved. The germline V gene encodes CDR1 SGHKS and CDR2 YYEKEE (reference sequence). Trimming shortened V by 4 bases and J by 2 bases, and 9 bases separated the two germline ends. This CDR3 contains 14 residues. The CDR3 bases that were read are TGTGCCAGCAGCCCGTACCGGACTAATGAAAAA. This codes for CASSPYRTNEK. The CDR3 in its entirety is CASSPYRTNEKLFF.

Notes on this clone: The read ends 3 residues before the CDR3 terminus; that terminus is restored from the germline J gene. The chain employs TRBV18 and TRBJ1-4, with D possibly being TRBD1 (6 bases). Between the trimmed V and J ends, which lost 2 bases and 3 bases, there was a span of 10 bases. Germline CDR1 KGHSH, CDR2 LQKENI. This CDR3 contains 15 residues. The CDR3 reads CASSPGQFSNEKLFF. CDR3 DNA (partial): TGTGCCAGCTCACCAGGACAGTTTTCTAATGAAAAA.

A word on this clone: The CDR3 end is not reached by the read, which stops 3 residues before it; the germline J gene fills it in. The chain combines TRBV7-9 with TRBJ1-3, with no clear D. Deletions cut 3 bases from V and 0 bases from J, with 9 bases between. The CDR3 runs to 15 residues. The germline CDR1 and CDR2 sequences are SEHNR and FQNEAQ (reference sequence). CDR3 in amino acids: CASSFSDHSGNTIYF. CDR3 bases read: TGTGCCAGCAGCTTTAGCGACCACTCTGGAAACACC.

Of note for this clone: The read gets to within 3 residues of the CDR3 end, and the germline J gene fills in the rest. The V and J genes are TRBV2 and TRBJ1-2; D is uncertain. CDR1 SNHLY and CDR2 FYNNEI come from the germline V gene. Trimming pared 7 bases from V and 5 bases from J, leaving 8 bases between. The length of the CDR3 is 11 residues. This CDR3 reads CASTLLYGYTF. CDR3 DNA (partial): TGTGCCAGCACCCTCCTTTATGGC.